The text below deals with one TCR beta chain. Germline assignment: CDR1 LNHDA and CDR2 SQIVND (reference sequence). V lost 2 bases and J 0 bases, leaving 9 bases between the germline ends. CDR3 length equals 15 residues. The sample originates from a study of blood T cell repertoires in COVID-19. Overall study: The United States, Italy and Spain supplied acute and convalescent COVID-19 samples.

Here immunoSEQ multiplex PCR was the method, and the copy in TCRdb shows in-frame clones only, minus some. The data hold around 400,000 clones, with 80% to 90% observed a single time. This receptor was taken from a woman aged 60-75 years with COVID-19, enrolled during active disease. Sequencing was performed on peripheral blood. The V gene is TRBV19, the J gene TRBJ2-3; D gene unclear. The CDR3 loop is CASSINGFSTDTQYF. DNA of the CDR3: TGTGCCAGTAGTATAAACGGGTTTAGCACAGATACGCAGTATTTT.